Listed below are T cell receptor beta chains from one sample, sequenced in a study of control samples from healthy donors and cancer patients. Profiling relied on immunoSEQ multiplex PCR, and the TCRdb table lists in-frame clones only, not all of them. This sample has about 28,000 clones, with 87% found just once. The sample taken for sequencing was PBMCs. Receptors originate from a woman aged 40 to 50 with lung cancer. Both conserved end residues are part of each CDR3. The order of the fields is clone size, V gene, J gene, D gene, CDR3 protein, CDR3 DNA. D genes are given only for firm matches. Size is omitted from some rows. Given values are once, few, many or a class for expanded clones.

NA	TRBV30	TRBJ2-3	TRBD2	CAWSVRAGTDTQYF	TGTGCCTGGAGTGTACGAGCGGGGACAGATACGCAGTATTTT
NA	TRBV19	TRBJ1-1	TRBD1	CASRSQGDTEAFF	TGTGCCAGTAGGTCACAGGGGGACACTGAAGCTTTCTTT
NA	TRBV21-1	TRBJ1-1	NA	CASSKTRVGQTMNTEAFF	TGTGCCAGCAGCAAAACTCGGGTCGGACAGACCATGAACACTGAAGCTTTCTTT
NA	TRBV6-5	TRBJ1-5	NA	CASKRGPNQPQHF	TGTGCCAGCAAGAGGGGCCCCAATCAGCCCCAGCATTTT
NA	TRBV5-1	TRBJ1-1	NA	CASSLNQGMTEAFF	TGCGCCAGCAGCTTGAACCAGGGGATGACTGAAGCTTTCTTT
NA	TRBV11-2	TRBJ1-2	TRBD1	CASSLDRTGFGYTF	TGTGCCAGCAGCTTAGATAGGACAGGATTTGGCTACACCTTC
NA	TRBV6-5	TRBJ2-1	TRBD2	CASSYASGGFDEQFF	TGTGCCAGCAGTTACGCTAGCGGGGGGTTCGATGAGCAGTTCTTC
NA	TRBV30	TRBJ1-1	NA	CAWTPTGGLEAFF	TGTGCCTGGACCCCTACCGGGGGGCTGGAAGCTTTCTTT
NA	TRBV3-1/TRBV3-2	TRBJ2-3	TRBD1	CASRRGDRGSDTQYF	TGTGCCAGCAGACGCGGGGACAGGGGGTCAGATACGCAGTATTTT
NA	TRBV5-4	TRBJ2-5	NA	CASSLGGGETQYF	TGTGCCAGCAGCTTGGGAGGAGGGGAGACCCAGTACTTC
NA	TRBV6-5	TRBJ1-1	NA	CASSLEGTNTEAFF	TGTGCCAGCAGTCTCGAGGGAACGAACACTGAAGCTTTCTTT
NA	TRBV4-2	TRBJ2-1	NA	CASSQEGSANEQFF	TGTGCCAGCAGCCAAGAAGGAAGCGCCAATGAGCAGTTCTTC
NA	TRBV27	TRBJ2-5	NA	CASSLQGGETQYF	TGTGCCAGCAGTTTACAGGGAGGAGAGACCCAGTACTTC
NA	TRBV3-1/TRBV3-2	TRBJ2-7	NA	CASSPLGQVYEQYF	TGTGCCAGCAGCCCGCTGGGGCAGGTGTACGAGCAGTACTTC
NA	TRBV12-3/TRBV12-4	TRBJ1-1	NA	CASSWTVNTEAFF	TGTGCCAGCAGTTGGACAGTGAACACTGAAGCTTTCTTT
NA	TRBV27	TRBJ2-6	NA	CASRLWGRGTLGANVLTF	TGTGCCAGCAGGCTCTGGGGCAGGGGCACCCTTGGGGCCAACGTCCTGACTTTC
NA	TRBV19	TRBJ2-2	NA	CASSIGRQFTGELFF	TGTGCCAGTAGTATTGGCAGACAATTCACCGGGGAGCTGTTTTTT
NA	TRBV7-2	TRBJ2-5	NA	CASSSTRILETQYF	TGTGCCAGCAGCTCCACTAGAATCTTAGAGACCCAGTACTTC
once	TRBV5-6	TRBJ1-2	NA	CASSSRDGLNYGYTF	TGTGCCAGCAGCTCCCGGGACGGCCTTAACTATGGCTACACCTTC
once	TRBV4-1	TRBJ1-2	NA	CASSQVAGAGGYTF	TGCGCCAGCAGCCAAGTCGCGGGGGCTGGAGGCTACACCTTC
NA	TRBV7-9	TRBJ2-7	TRBD1	CASSSGTGGYEQYF	TGTGCCAGCAGCTCCGGGACAGGGGGCTACGAGCAGTACTTC
NA	TRBV5-1	TRBJ2-7	NA	CASSPFEGYEQYF	TGCGCCAGCAGCCCGTTCGAGGGGTACGAGCAGTACTTC
NA	TRBV12-3/TRBV12-4	TRBJ1-2	TRBD1	CASSLQGAEGYTF	TGTGCCAGCAGTTTACAGGGGGCGGAAGGCTACACCTTC
NA	TRBV12-3/TRBV12-4	TRBJ2-3	NA	CASSRAQDTQYF	TGTGCCAGCAGTCGCGCCCAAGATACGCAGTATTTT
NA	TRBV29-1	TRBJ2-2	NA	CSAIWGGSGELFF	TGCAGCGCAATCTGGGGGGGCTCCGGGGAGCTGTTTTTT
NA	TRBV28	TRBJ1-2	TRBD1	CASSLGTETNYGYTF	TGTGCCAGCAGTCTCGGGACAGAAACTAACTATGGCTACACCTTC
NA	TRBV5-1	TRBJ2-1	TRBD2	CASSLAPGLAGSNEQFF	TGCGCCAGCAGCTTGGCCCCGGGACTAGCGGGGAGCAATGAGCAGTTCTTC
NA	TRBV30	TRBJ2-3	TRBD2	CAWSVGSGGIDTQYF	TGTGCCTGGAGTGTAGGTAGCGGGGGTATAGATACGCAGTATTTT
NA	TRBV4-3	TRBJ1-6	NA	CASSQTAYNSPLHF	TGCGCCAGCAGCCAAACTGCCTATAATTCACCCCTCCACTTT
NA	TRBV7-2	TRBJ2-1	TRBD2	CASSSLAGGAYNEQFF	TGTGCCAGCAGCTCGCTAGCGGGGGGGGCCTACAATGAGCAGTTCTTC
NA	TRBV3-1/TRBV3-2	TRBJ2-5	TRBD2	CASSRSAGGPIQTQYF	TGTGCCAGCAGCCGTTCGGCGGGGGGGCCGATCCAGACCCAGTACTTC
NA	TRBV19	TRBJ2-1	NA	CASTPSVRANEQFF	TGTGCCAGTACCCCCTCGGTAAGGGCCAACGAGCAGTTCTTC
NA	TRBV7-3	TRBJ1-2	NA	CASSSGQNNYGYTF	TGTGCCAGCAGCTCAGGACAGAACAACTATGGCTACACCTTC
NA	TRBV25-1	TRBJ2-7	TRBD1	CASSGRGNRGSYEQYF	TGTGCCAGCAGTGGCCGGGGGAACAGGGGGTCCTACGAGCAGTACTTC
NA	TRBV7-2	TRBJ1-5	NA	CASSQMGGGSNQPQHF	TGTGCCAGCAGCCAAATGGGAGGAGGTAGCAATCAGCCCCAGCATTTT
NA	TRBV6-1	TRBJ1-2	NA	CASSEIGGTGYGYTF	TGTGCCAGCAGTGAAATTGGAGGAACGGGCTATGGCTACACCTTT
NA	TRBV15	TRBJ1-4	NA	CATSRDEGKLFF	TGTGCCACCAGCAGAGATGAAGGAAAACTGTTTTTT
NA	TRBV10-3	TRBJ2-2	NA	CAISEPDRTGELFF	TGTGCCATCAGTGAGCCCGACAGGACCGGGGAGCTGTTTTTT
NA	TRBV14	TRBJ1-5	NA	CASSQRPSNQPQHF	TGTGCCAGCAGCCAACGGCCGAGCAATCAGCCCCAGCATTTT
NA	TRBV7-3	TRBJ2-3	NA	CASSFGGEGTDTQYF	TGTGCCAGCAGCTTTGGTGGGGAAGGTACAGATACGCAGTATTTT
NA	TRBV4-3	TRBJ1-4	NA	CASSQDPGAREKLFF	TGCGCCAGCAGCCAAGATCCGGGGGCGAGAGAAAAACTGTTTTTT
NA	TRBV12-3/TRBV12-4	TRBJ1-1	NA	CASSFSNTEAFF	TGTGCCAGCAGTTTTAGCAACACTGAAGCTTTCTTT
few	TRBV6-2/TRBV6-3	TRBJ1-5	TRBD1	CASSYETGTGARGQPQHF	TGTGCCAGCAGTTACGAAACCGGGACAGGGGCCAGGGGGCAGCCCCAGCATTTT
NA	TRBV4-1	TRBJ2-4	TRBD2	CASSQDGLERGGRYIQYF	TGCGCCAGCAGCCAAGATGGGCTGGAGCGGGGGGGCAGGTACATTCAGTACTTC
NA	TRBV11-3	TRBJ2-5	NA	CASSLVSGRETQYF	TGTGCCAGCAGCTTAGTCAGTGGTCGAGAGACCCAGTACTTC
NA	TRBV11-3	TRBJ2-5	NA	CASSLEFSTETQYF	TGTGCCAGCAGCTTAGAGTTTAGCACCGAGACCCAGTACTTC